The rows below give T cell receptor beta chains drawn from one sample of a study of cytomegalovirus exposure and HLA in healthy donors. Using immunoSEQ multiplex PCR, the repertoire was profiled, and TCRdb retains in-frame clones only, with some absent. The data contain tens of thousands of clones, around 82% of them singletons. Sequenced input: PBMCs. Receptors originate from a man aged 30-40 years in good health and CMV-seropositive. Both conserved end residues are part of each CDR3. Each record gives: J gene, clone size, D gene, V gene, CDR3 DNA, CDR3 protein. A D gene is named only where the DNA matches it firmly. The size entry is marked missing in some rows and otherwise reads once, few, many or a size class.

TRBJ2-7 | NA | TRBD1 | TRBV7-9 | TGTGCCAGCAGCTTGCTTGGACAGGGAGCGAGAGAGCAGTACTTC | CASSLLGQGAREQYF
TRBJ1-4 | NA | TRBD1 | TRBV25-1 | TGTGCCAGCACGGACAGGGGGCAGACTAATGAAAAACTGTTTTTT | CASTDRGQTNEKLFF
TRBJ2-3 | NA | TRBD1 | TRBV5-1 | TGCGCCAGCACCCTAATCGACAGGGGGGCGTTTGGAGATACGCAGTATTTT | CASTLIDRGAFGDTQYF
TRBJ1-1 | NA | TRBD1 | TRBV30 | TGTGCCCGCCAGGGGGGCGGCCTCCGAGGGACTGAAGCTTTCTTT | CARQGGGLRGTEAFF
TRBJ2-3 | NA | NA | TRBV7-9 | TGTGCCAGCAGCTCGGAGGACAGTTTCACAGATACGCAGTATTTT | CASSSEDSFTDTQYF
TRBJ2-7 | NA | NA | TRBV10-1 | TGCGCCAGCAGTGAGTCAAAAAAGGGGGAGCAGTACTTC | CASSESKKGEQYF
TRBJ2-3 | NA | TRBD2 | TRBV5-4 | TGTGCCAGCAGCTTCAGCGGGGGAACCACAGATACGCAGTATTTT | CASSFSGGTTDTQYF
TRBJ2-3 | NA | TRBD1 | TRBV9 | TGTGCCAGCAGCGTCGGTAGGGGGCTTAATGGAGGCACAGATACGCAGTATTTT | CASSVGRGLNGGTDTQYF
TRBJ2-1 | NA | TRBD2 | TRBV15 | TGTGCCACCAGCACCGGACTAGCGGGAGACAATGAGCAGTTCTTC | CATSTGLAGDNEQFF
TRBJ1-1 | NA | NA | TRBV19 | TGTGCCAGTAGCCCGGGAACTTCGAACACTGAAGCTTTCTTT | CASSPGTSNTEAFF
TRBJ2-1 | NA | TRBD2 | TRBV7-9 | TGTGCCAGCAGCCAGCCCCCCGGCTTAGGTGCGGGAGCCTACAATGAGCAGTTCTTC | CASSQPPGLGAGAYNEQFF
TRBJ1-2 | once | TRBD1 | TRBV15 | TGTGCCACCAGCAGATCGACTTTTCTGGACAGGGCTTTTAACGGCTACACCTTC | CATSRSTFLDRAFNGYTF
TRBJ1-5 | NA | NA | TRBV2 | TGTGCCAGCAGTGAAATGAGGCAGCCCCAGCATTTT | CASSEMRQPQHF
TRBJ2-7 | NA | NA | TRBV28 | TGTGCCAGCACTTATCAGGGGGCGGGGGTCTACGAGCAGTACTTC | CASTYQGAGVYEQYF
TRBJ2-7 | NA | TRBD1 | TRBV7-2 | TGTGCCAGCAGCTTATCAGGGGGCGTATCGAACGAGCAGTACTTC | CASSLSGGVSNEQYF
TRBJ1-5 | NA | NA | TRBV4-3 | TGCGCCAGCAGCCTCGAGGGGGAAAGCAATCAGCCCCAGCATTTT | CASSLEGESNQPQHF
TRBJ2-2 | NA | NA | TRBV7-7 | TGTGCCAGCAGCTTAGCACTTCCGAACACCGGGGAGCTGTTTTTT | CASSLALPNTGELFF
TRBJ1-2 | NA | TRBD1 | TRBV18 | TGTGCCAGCTCAGGAGCGGACAGGGGGGACTATGGCTACACCTTC | CASSGADRGDYGYTF
TRBJ2-5 | NA | TRBD1 | TRBV5-1 | TGCGCCAGCAGCACGGACAGGGGACAAGAGACCCAGTACTTC | CASSTDRGQETQYF
TRBJ1-5 | NA | NA | TRBV7-2 | TGTGCCAGCAGCCTAATGGACAGAAATAGCAATCAGCCCCAGCATTTT | CASSLMDRNSNQPQHF
TRBJ1-1 | once | NA | TRBV6-1 | TGTGCCAGCAGTGAGACAGTGAACACTGAAGCTTTCTTT | CASSETVNTEAFF
TRBJ1-1 | NA | NA | TRBV6-6 | TGTGCCAGCAGTCCCGGGGGGGCAGAAGCTTTCTTT | CASSPGGAEAFF
TRBJ2-6 | NA | NA | TRBV5-1 | TGCGCCAGCAGCTTGGGGGGGGGCAGAGGAGCTGGGGCCAACGTCCTGACTTTC | CASSLGGGRGAGANVLTF
TRBJ2-1 | NA | NA | TRBV7-9 | TGTGCCAGCAGCTTGAGCGGGTTGGACAATGAGCAGTTCTTC | CASSLSGLDNEQFF
TRBJ2-1 | NA | TRBD2 | TRBV4-3 | TGCGCCAGCAGCCAAGGGCTAGCGGGAGTTGGGACCTACAATGAGCAGTTCTTC | CASSQGLAGVGTYNEQFF
TRBJ1-4 | NA | NA | TRBV5-1 | TGCGCCAGCAGCTTGGGAAGGGAGAATGAAAAACTGTTTTTT | CASSLGRENEKLFF
TRBJ2-1 | NA | TRBD2 | TRBV27 | TGTGCCAGCCGGATGGGACCAGTTGCCCGGGGAAGCGGGAGAGCTAATGAGCAGTTCTTC | CASRMGPVARGSGRANEQFF
TRBJ2-1 | NA | NA | TRBV28 | TGTGCCAGCACCACCTTCAGGGTTTCCTACAATGAGCAGTTCTTC | CASTTFRVSYNEQFF
TRBJ1-2 | NA | NA | TRBV28 | TGTGCCAGCAGTACCTACCCCAACTATGGCTACACCTTC | CASSTYPNYGYTF
TRBJ2-7 | once | TRBD1 | TRBV4-1 | TGCGCCAGCAGCCAATCGGGACAGGGGAGGTACAAGCAGTACTTC | CASSQSGQGRYKQYF
TRBJ2-6 | NA | NA | TRBV4-3 | TGCGCCAGCAGCCAAGGAGCTGGGGCCAACGTCCTGACTTTC | CASSQGAGANVLTF
TRBJ1-1 | NA | NA | TRBV19 | TGTGCCAGTAAACCCCCTAGGATCGACACTGAAGCTTTCTTT | CASKPPRIDTEAFF
TRBJ2-5 | NA | NA | TRBV7-2 | TGTGCCAGCACCCCAGGAGGGATGGAGCAAGAGACCCAGTACTTC | CASTPGGMEQETQYF
TRBJ2-7 | NA | TRBD1 | TRBV27 | TGTGCCAGCAGTGGGACCCGGGACAGTGCCTACGAGCAGTACTTC | CASSGTRDSAYEQYF
TRBJ2-3 | NA | TRBD2 | TRBV7-2 | TGTGCCAGCAGCTTGCTGCTAGCGGGAGGGCCCGCAGATACGCAGTATTTT | CASSLLLAGGPADTQYF
TRBJ1-4 | NA | TRBD1 | TRBV10-1 | TGCGCCAGCAGTGAGGGGACAGAGAATGAAAAACTGTTTTTT | CASSEGTENEKLFF
TRBJ2-5 | NA | NA | TRBV10-3 | TGTGCCATCAGTGAGTCGAGCAGCCGACATGGGGAGACCCAGTACTTC | CAISESSSRHGETQYF
TRBJ2-7 | NA | TRBD1 | TRBV11-2 | TGTGCCAGCAGCCGGACAGGGCCCACCTACGAGCAGTACTTC | CASSRTGPTYEQYF
TRBJ2-2 | NA | TRBD2 | TRBV4-2 | TGTGCCAGCAGCCAGGATCTTCCTCTAGCGGGAGGGGGTAACACCGGGGAGCTGTTTTTT | CASSQDLPLAGGGNTGELFF
TRBJ2-1 | NA | NA | TRBV28 | TGTGCCAGCACATGGCGGTCAACCCCCAATGAGCAGTTCTTC | CASTWRSTPNEQFF
TRBJ1-6 | NA | TRBD1 | TRBV27 | TGTGCCAGCAGGATAACAGGGGGCGAGAATTCACCCCTCCACTTT | CASRITGGENSPLHF
TRBJ2-1 | medium-sized | TRBD2 | TRBV5-1 | TGCGCCAGCAGCTCCCAGGCTAGCGGGAACTATGAGCAGTTCTTC | CASSSQASGNYEQFF
TRBJ1-6 | NA | NA | TRBV5-6 | TGTGCCAGCAGCTTCCGGGGTGATTTCTCCTATAATTCACCCCTCCACTTT | CASSFRGDFSYNSPLHF
TRBJ2-7 | NA | TRBD1 | TRBV2 | TGTGCCAGCAGTGAACCCGGGACAGGGGCCTACGAGCAGTACTTC | CASSEPGTGAYEQYF
TRBJ2-3 | NA | TRBD2 | TRBV4-1 | TGCGCCAGCACTCCTAGCGGGAGGACCACAGATACGCAGTATTTT | CASTPSGRTTDTQYF
TRBJ2-7 | NA | NA | TRBV30 | TGTGCCTGGAGTCAGGGAAACGAATTTTACGAGCAGTACTTC | CAWSQGNEFYEQYF
TRBJ2-7 | NA | TRBD2 | TRBV29-1 | TGCAGCGCCCGGACTAGCGGACTCTACGAGCAGTACTTC | CSARTSGLYEQYF
TRBJ2-1 | few | TRBD2 | TRBV5-1 | TGCGCCAGCAGCTGGGTCCCCCGGCAGGGCGGGGGAAATGAGCAGTTCTTC | CASSWVPRQGGGNEQFF
TRBJ2-2 | NA | TRBD1 | TRBV6-4 | TGTGCCAGCAGTGACGGGGGACAGGGACACACCGGGGAGCTGTTTTTT | CASSDGGQGHTGELFF
TRBJ2-5 | once | NA | TRBV7-2 | TGTGCCAGCAGCCTCGGATGGGGCAGGGCCCAGTACTTC | CASSLGWGRAQYF
TRBJ2-2 | NA | NA | TRBV2 | TGTGCCAGCAGTGGTGACAAGACCGGGGAGCTGTTTTTT | CASSGDKTGELFF
TRBJ2-7 | NA | NA | TRBV28 | TGTGCCAGCAGTTTAACCCGGTCCCTCGAGCAGTACTTC | CASSLTRSLEQYF
TRBJ2-1 | NA | NA | TRBV6-1 | TGTGCCAGCAGTGATTTTGGGGACTTTTACAATGAGCAGTTCTTC | CASSDFGDFYNEQFF
TRBJ2-7 | NA | TRBD1 | TRBV4-1 | TGCGCCAGCAGCCAAGATGGGGGACAGGGGGCCGACGAGCAGTACTTC | CASSQDGGQGADEQYF
TRBJ2-2 | NA | NA | TRBV5-1 | TGCGCCAGCAGCTTGGATAGCCTAGCATCCGGGGAGCTGTTTTTT | CASSLDSLASGELFF